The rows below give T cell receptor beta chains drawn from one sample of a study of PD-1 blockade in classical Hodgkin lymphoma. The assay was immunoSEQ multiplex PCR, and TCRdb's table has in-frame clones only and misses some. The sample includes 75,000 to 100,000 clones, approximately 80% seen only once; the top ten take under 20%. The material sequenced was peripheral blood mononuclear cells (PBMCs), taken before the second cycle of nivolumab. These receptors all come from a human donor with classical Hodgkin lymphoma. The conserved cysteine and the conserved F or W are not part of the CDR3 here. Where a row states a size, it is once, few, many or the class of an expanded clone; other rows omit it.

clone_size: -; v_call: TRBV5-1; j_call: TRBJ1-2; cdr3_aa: ASSPSRDGLTMVNYGYT
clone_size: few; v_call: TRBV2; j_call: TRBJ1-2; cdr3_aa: ASSWGQGGGYT
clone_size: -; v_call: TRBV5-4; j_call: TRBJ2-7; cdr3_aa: ASSLGTGVWYEQY
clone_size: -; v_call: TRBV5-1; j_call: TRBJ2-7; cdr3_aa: ASSLGTGGVYEQY
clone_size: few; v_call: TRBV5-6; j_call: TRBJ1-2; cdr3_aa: ASSLKADWYRGDGYT
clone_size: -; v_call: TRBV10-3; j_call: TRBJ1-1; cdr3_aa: AITWDRDTEAF
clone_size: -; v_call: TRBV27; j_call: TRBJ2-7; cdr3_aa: ASRPHEGLAGTSYEQY
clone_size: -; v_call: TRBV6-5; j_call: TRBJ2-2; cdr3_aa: ASSPAGSNTGELF
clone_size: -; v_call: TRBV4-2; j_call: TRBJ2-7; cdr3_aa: ASSQGPGTSGPRSYEQY
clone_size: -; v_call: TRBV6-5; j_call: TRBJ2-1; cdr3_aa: ASSYSVLRSYNEQF
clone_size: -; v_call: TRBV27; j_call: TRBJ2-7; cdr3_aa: ASSSIAGVLGYVEQY
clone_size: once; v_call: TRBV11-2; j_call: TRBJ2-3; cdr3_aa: ASSLTTDTQY
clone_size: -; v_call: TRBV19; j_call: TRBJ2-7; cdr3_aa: ASSSGGEQY
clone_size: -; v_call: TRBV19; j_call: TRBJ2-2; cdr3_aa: ASSTSTDYTGELF
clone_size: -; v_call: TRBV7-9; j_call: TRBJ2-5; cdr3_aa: ASGGGGRETQY
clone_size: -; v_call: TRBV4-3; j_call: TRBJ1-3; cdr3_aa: ASSQDQGTSGNTIY
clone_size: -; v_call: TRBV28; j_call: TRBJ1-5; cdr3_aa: ASMKGFAQPQH
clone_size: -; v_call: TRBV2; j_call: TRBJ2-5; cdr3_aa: ASDPAGVRETQY
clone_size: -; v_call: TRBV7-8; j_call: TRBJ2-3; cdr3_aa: ASSLPGTSGSTVADTQY
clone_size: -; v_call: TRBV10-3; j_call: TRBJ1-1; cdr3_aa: AIRVGQTNTEAF
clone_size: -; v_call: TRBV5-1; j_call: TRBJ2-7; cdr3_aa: ASSLGHRGLASYEQY
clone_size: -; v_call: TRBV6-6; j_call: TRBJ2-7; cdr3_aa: ASSPWGDEQY
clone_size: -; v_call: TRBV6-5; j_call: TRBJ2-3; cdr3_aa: ASSKGVGDTQY
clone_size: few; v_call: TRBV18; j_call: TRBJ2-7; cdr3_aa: ATSIGATYEQY
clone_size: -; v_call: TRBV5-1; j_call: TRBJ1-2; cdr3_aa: ASSLGQAGDGYT
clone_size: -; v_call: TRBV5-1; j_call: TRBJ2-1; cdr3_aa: ASSAGTTNEQF
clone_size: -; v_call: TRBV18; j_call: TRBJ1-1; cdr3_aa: ASSRDRGSTEAF
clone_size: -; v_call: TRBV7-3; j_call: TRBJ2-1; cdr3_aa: ASSSLAPPGNEQF
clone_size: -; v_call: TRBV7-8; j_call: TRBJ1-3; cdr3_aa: ASSQGMGNTIY
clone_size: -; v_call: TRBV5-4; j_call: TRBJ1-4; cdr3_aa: ASRPGPKANEKLF
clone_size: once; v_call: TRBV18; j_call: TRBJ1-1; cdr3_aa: ASSLTGANTEAF
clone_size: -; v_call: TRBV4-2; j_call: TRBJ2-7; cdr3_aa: ASSAHWGLREQY
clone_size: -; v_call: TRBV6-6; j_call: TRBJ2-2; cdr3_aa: ASSSPLGPGGELF
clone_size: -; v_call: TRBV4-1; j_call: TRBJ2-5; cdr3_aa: ASSQPPGLAEQETQY
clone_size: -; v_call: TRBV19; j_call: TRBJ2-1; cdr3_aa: ASTESTQNNEQF
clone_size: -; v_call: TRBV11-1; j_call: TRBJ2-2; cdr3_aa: ASSLWNGELF
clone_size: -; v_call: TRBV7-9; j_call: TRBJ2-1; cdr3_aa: ASSLSAYNEQF
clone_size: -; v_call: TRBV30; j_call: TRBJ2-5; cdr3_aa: AWAGGPETQY
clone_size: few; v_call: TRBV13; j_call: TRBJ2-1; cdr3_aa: ASSSTSGRENEQF
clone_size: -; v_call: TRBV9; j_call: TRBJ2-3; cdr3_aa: ASSTTSGRTDTQY
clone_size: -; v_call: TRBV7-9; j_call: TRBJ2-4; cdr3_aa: ASSTDRKGSKNIQY
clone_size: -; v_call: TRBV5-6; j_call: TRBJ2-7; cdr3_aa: ASSLGPGGYEQY
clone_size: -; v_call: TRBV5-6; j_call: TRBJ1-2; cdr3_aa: ASSAVDRNYGYT
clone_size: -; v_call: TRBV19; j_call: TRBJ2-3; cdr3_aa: ASTPEGGRAKGTDTQY
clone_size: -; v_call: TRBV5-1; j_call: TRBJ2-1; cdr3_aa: ASRPGLAGGGRNEQF
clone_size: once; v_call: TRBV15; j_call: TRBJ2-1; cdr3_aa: ATSRDLAEGTLGQF
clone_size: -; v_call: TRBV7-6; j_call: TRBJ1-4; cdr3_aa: ASSLRDNEKLF
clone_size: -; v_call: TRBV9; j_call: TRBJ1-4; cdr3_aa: ASSATGLEKLF
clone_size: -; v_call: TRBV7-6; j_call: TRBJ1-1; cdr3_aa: ASSLGTAMNTEAF
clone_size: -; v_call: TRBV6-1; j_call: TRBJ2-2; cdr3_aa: ASRTNTGELF